The rows below give T cell receptor beta chains drawn from one sample of a study of blood T cell repertoires in COVID-19. Generated by immunoSEQ multiplex PCR, the TCRdb table keeps only in-frame clones and is missing some. The sample shows some 220,000 clones, about 82% of them seen only once. Sequences were obtained from peripheral blood. The origin of the receptors is a woman aged 60 to 75 with active or convalescent COVID-19. Both conserved end residues are part of each CDR3. D genes are given only for firm matches. Not all rows give a size; the values are once, few, many and, for expanded clones, a class.

size	J	D	V	DNA	CDR3
NA	TRBJ2-3	NA	TRBV19	TGTGCCACCAAAATGCGGTCTAGTTCAGATACGCAGTATTTT	CATKMRSSSDTQYF
NA	TRBJ2-7	TRBD1	TRBV7-6	TGTGCCAGCAGCTTATTGGGACAGGGGGCAGGAGAGCAGTACTTC	CASSLLGQGAGEQYF
NA	TRBJ2-5	NA	TRBV29-1	TGCAGCGTTGTGGGGGACACCGCGTACCAAGAGACCCAGTACTTC	CSVVGDTAYQETQYF
NA	TRBJ1-5	NA	TRBV2	TGTGCCAGCAGTGGGGGCCGCAATCAGCCCCAGCATTTT	CASSGGRNQPQHF
once	TRBJ1-1	NA	TRBV12-3/TRBV12-4	TGTGCCAGCACCGGGACATCGAACACTGAAGCTTTCTTT	CASTGTSNTEAFF
NA	TRBJ1-3	NA	TRBV6-1	TGTGCCAGCAGTGAGTTACACTCTGGAAACACCATATATTTT	CASSELHSGNTIYF
NA	TRBJ2-1	TRBD2	TRBV27	TGTGCCAGCAGTTTCGGACTAGCGGGGCAAGGCAATGAGCAGTTCTTC	CASSFGLAGQGNEQFF
NA	TRBJ2-5	NA	TRBV5-6	TGTGCCAGCAGCTTGACAGCACAAGAGACCCAGTACTTC	CASSLTAQETQYF
NA	TRBJ2-2	NA	TRBV6-6	TGTGCCAGCAGGGGGAGGTTCGGGGAGCTGTTTTTT	CASRGRFGELFF
once	TRBJ1-1	TRBD1	TRBV2	TGTGCCAGCGGGGCACTAAAAGGACAGGCGGGGGAAGCTTTCTTT	CASGALKGQAGEAFF
NA	TRBJ1-2	TRBD1	TRBV3-1/TRBV3-2	TGTGCCAGCAGTCCGGGACAGGGGGCCGGTGGCTACACCTTC	CASSPGQGAGGYTF
NA	TRBJ2-5	NA	TRBV30	TGTGCCTGGAGTGTACTGAACTCACAAGAGACCCAGTACTTC	CAWSVLNSQETQYF
NA	TRBJ2-5	TRBD1	TRBV5-1	TGCGCCAGCAGCGCGCGGACAGGGAGAGAGACCCAGTACTTC	CASSARTGRETQYF
NA	TRBJ1-1	TRBD1	TRBV10-3	TGTGCCATCAGTGAGGGACAGGGATTAGCTGAAGCTTTCTTT	CAISEGQGLAEAFF
NA	TRBJ2-7	NA	TRBV6-6	TGTGCCAGCAGTTTACCCCCCCCGGGGGGCGTCTACGAGCAGTACTTC	CASSLPPPGGVYEQYF
NA	TRBJ1-2	TRBD1	TRBV3-1/TRBV3-2	TGTGCCAGCAGCCAAGAACCTGAGGGGGCCGTTGGCTACACCTTC	CASSQEPEGAVGYTF
NA	TRBJ1-6	TRBD1	TRBV6-5	TGTGCCAGCAGTTACCCACAACAGGGGGTTATACCCCTCCACTTT	CASSYPQQGVIPLHF
NA	TRBJ1-6	TRBD1	TRBV15	TGTGCCACCAGTGGACAGCTTGACAGGGCTCATTCACCCCTCCACTTT	CATSGQLDRAHSPLHF
NA	TRBJ2-2	TRBD2	TRBV6-6	TGTGCCAGCAGCCCAGTTCGACTAGCGGGTTCTCCTACGAACACCGGGGAGCTGTTTTTT	CASSPVRLAGSPTNTGELFF
NA	TRBJ1-5	NA	TRBV18	TGTGCCAGCTCCTCAGCACGGGAGGGTCAGCCCCAGCATTTT	CASSSAREGQPQHF
NA	TRBJ1-2	TRBD1	TRBV7-2	TGTGCCAGCACCCCGGACAGGGTTGTTGGCTACACCTTC	CASTPDRVVGYTF
once	TRBJ2-1	TRBD2	TRBV7-9	TGTGCCAGCAGCTCGGGACTAGCGGACAATGAGCAGTTCTTC	CASSSGLADNEQFF
NA	TRBJ2-5	NA	TRBV2	TGTGCCAGCTCCGACCAAGAGACCCAGTACTTC	CASSDQETQYF
NA	TRBJ2-3	TRBD2	TRBV7-9	TGTGCCAGCAGCTTAGGAGGACTAGCGGGCACAGATACGCAGTATTTT	CASSLGGLAGTDTQYF
NA	TRBJ1-1	NA	TRBV9	TGTGCCAGCAGCGTAGACAGGTTCACTGAAGCTTTCTTT	CASSVDRFTEAFF
NA	TRBJ2-5	TRBD2	TRBV15	TGTGCCACCAGCAGAGGGGCTAGCGGTGTCCAAGAGACCCAGTACTTC	CATSRGASGVQETQYF
NA	TRBJ1-2	NA	TRBV21-1	TGTGCCAACAGGACAGGGGTGAGTGGCTACACCTTC	CANRTGVSGYTF
NA	TRBJ2-2	TRBD1	TRBV7-9	TGTGCCAGCAGCTTAACATCCGGGACAGGGTCCAACACCGGGGAGCTGTTTTTT	CASSLTSGTGSNTGELFF
NA	TRBJ2-5	TRBD2	TRBV2	TGTGCCAGCAGTGAGCTAGCGGAACAAGAGACCCAGTACTTC	CASSELAEQETQYF